Shown below are 10 T cell receptor beta chains from a single sample sequenced in a study of post-analysis software for immune sequencing data. Built from TCR beta cDNA, the libraries had unique molecular identifiers in them. TCRdb re-called the PCR reads with MiXCR, one entry per CDR3 protein. This sample has approximately 770,000 distinct CDR3 sequences, with approximately 44% found just once. Study results and limitations: Relative to controls, patients had several TRBV segments at higher frequency, with TRBV5-6, TRBV5-1 and TRBV20-1 among these.

Antigen specificity for these receptors is unknown. The sequencing input was blood. These receptor sequences come from a girl aged 10 to 17 with multiple sclerosis.

This clonotype came up a few times. The chain links TRBV3-1 to TRBJ2-3; possible D gene TRBD2, 6 bases. V gave up 4 bases and J gave up 4 bases, with 9 bases separating them. Germline V gene data show CDR1 as LGHDT and CDR2 as YNNKEL (reference sequence). This CDR3 comprises 13 residues. The CDR3 DNA follows: TGTGCCAGCAGCCTTCCTAGCGCAGATACGCAGTATTTT. Protein: CASSLPSADTQYF.

This clonotype has at least ten counts. Sequence at one end of the junction differs from germline and may be a read error. As DNA, the CDR3 is TGTGCCAGCAGTTTAGGGGACAACTACGAGCAGTACTTC. Translated: CASSLGDNYEQYF. V is TRBV5-1 and J is TRBJ2-7; the D gene is possibly TRBD1 (6 bases). The CDR3 totals 13 residues. In germline, CDR1 is SGHRS, CDR2 YFSETQ.

J is TRBJ1-1 and V is TRBV29-1, with D tentatively TRBD1 (5 bases). The V gene's germline CDR1 is SQVTM and CDR2 ANQGSEA. The CDR3 has 12 amino acids. V dropped 3 bases and J dropped 4 bases, with 9 bases sitting between them. The CDR3 nucleotides read TGCAGCGTTGAGCCGAGGGGCACTGAAGCTTTCTTT. Translated, it gives CSVEPRGTEAFF.

This clonotype showed up just a few times. The CDR3 here is CASRITSGRAGYNEQFF. In DNA form, the CDR3 reads TGTGCCAGCAGAATAACTAGCGGGAGGGCCGGATACAATGAGCAGTTCTTC. The chain employs TRBV12-3 or TRBV12-4 and TRBJ2-1; 13 nucleotides align to TRBD2. Losses at the gene ends were 6 bases for V and 4 bases for J; bases not matched to a gene: 9. The length of the CDR3 is 17 residues.

J is TRBJ2-7 and V is TRBV10-3; 7 bases fit TRBD1. Germline CDR1 reads ENHRY; CDR2 reads SYGVKD. The junction had 2 bases not matched to a gene; V was cut back by 0 bases and J by 0 bases. The CDR3 covers 15 residues. DNA of the CDR3: TGTGCCATCAGTGAGTCAGGGGGCTTCTCCTACGAGCAGTACTTC. It codes for CAISESGGFSYEQYF.

The chain carries TRBV7-9 and TRBJ2-1, with 13 bases fitting TRBD2. V trimming: 4 bases; J trimming: 6 bases; junction bases outside the gene matches: 9. Germline CDR1 and CDR2: SEHNR and FQNEAQ (reference sequence). This CDR3 comprises 17 residues. CDR3 DNA sequence: TGTGCCAGCAGCTCCGACCTACTAGCGGGAGGGGGCAATGAGCAGTTCTTC. Its protein product is CASSSDLLAGGGNEQFF.

The V gene is TRBV6-6, the J gene TRBJ2-5; D is possibly TRBD1 (5 bases). Germline V lookup: CDR1 MNHNY, CDR2 SVGAGI (reference sequence). This CDR3 comprises 16 residues. The germline V and J ends were trimmed by 3 bases and 11 bases, with 25 bases remaining between them. CDR3 residues: CASSYSLGQNYNEQYF. For the CDR3, the DNA is TGTGCCAGCAGTTATTCCTTGGGGCAGAACTACAATGAGCAGTACTTC.

This clonotype has just a few counts. V and J are TRBV5-1 and TRBJ1-4; D uncertain. The V gene lost 1 base and the J gene lost 0 bases, with 4 bases spanning the gap. The CDR3 runs 14 residues. Germline V gives CDR1 SGHRS, CDR2 YFSETQ. The CDR3 DNA reads as TGCGCCAGCAGCTTGACGACAACTAATGAAAAACTGTTTTTT. Residues: CASSLTTTNEKLFF. Full variable domain (outside the CDR3, taken from reference TRBV5-1 and TRBJ1-4): KAGVTQTPRYLIKTRGQQVTLSCSPISGHRSVSWYQQTPGQGLQFLFEYFSETQRNKGNFPGRFSGRQFSNSRSEMNVSTLELGDSALYLCASSLTTTNEKLFFGSGTQLSVL.

The V call is TRBV29-1, the J call TRBJ2-7; D not resolved. The germline V and J ends were trimmed by 2 bases and 2 bases, with 13 bases remaining between them. This CDR3 comprises 14 residues. Germline CDR1 SQVTM, CDR2 ANQGSEA. The CDR3 region is CSVEIGDNPYEQYF. The CDR3 nucleotides read TGCAGCGTTGAAATTGGCGATAACCCCTACGAGCAGTACTTC.

The gene calls are TRBV6-5 and TRBJ2-3, with D perhaps matching TRBD1 (6 bases). The CDR3 contains 15 residues. V dropped 4 bases and J dropped 1 base, with 12 bases sitting between them. Germline assignment: CDR1 MNHEY and CDR2 SVGAGI. CDR3 sequence: CASSFTGSGTDTQYF. In DNA form, the CDR3 reads TGTGCCAGCAGTTTCACAGGGTCGGGCACAGATACGCAGTATTTT.